This T cell receptor (beta chain) was sequenced in a study of blood T cell repertoires in COVID-19. This clone was found a few times. The germline V gene has CDR1 MDHEN and CDR2 SYDVKM. The CDR3 consists of 14 residues. V was clipped by 3 bases and J by 0 bases, with 9 bases between them. Methods used by the authors: Reference gene primer amplification in the assay estimated nucleated cell counts. The protocol was immunoSEQ multiplex PCR, while the TCRdb copy is restricted to in-frame clones and leaves out a portion. Clone size and the V and J calls come from that table; the DNA yielded D and trimming. The data contain about 150,000 clones, 75% to 80% of them singletons.

Sequencing used peripheral blood. This TCR derives from a man older than 75 with acute or convalescent COVID-19. The chain employs TRBV28 and TRBJ2-7; D remains ambiguous. Here the CDR3 reads CASSLVSDSYEQYV. CDR3 DNA: TGTGCCAGCAGTTTGGTGAGCGACTCCTACGAGCAGTACGTC.